This passage covers 24 T cell receptor beta chains from one sample sequenced in a study of cytomegalovirus exposure and HLA in healthy donors. The PCR ran on 60 Vbeta and 13 Jbeta primers. Sequencing used immunoSEQ multiplex PCR; TCRdb keeps in-frame clones, though not all of them. The profile shows about 160,000 clones, about four fifths of them singletons. The sample was PBMCs. These receptors were taken from a man aged 30 to 45 in good health and CMV-seronegative.

Concerning this clone: The junction does not match germline at one end; this may be a read error. The chain links TRBV9 to TRBJ2-1; 8 bases match TRBD2. The CDR3 is 16 amino acids. Germline CDR1 and CDR2: SGDLS and YYNGEE. The CDR3 DNA follows: TGTGCCAGCAGCGCATATAGCGGGGCTTTGAACAATAAGCAGTTCTTC. Translated, it gives CASSAYSGALNNKQFF.

V is TRBV7-3 and J is TRBJ1-6, with a weak D call TRBD1 (6 bases). V was cut by 1 base and J by 7 bases, with 11 bases left in between. CDR3 length equals 15 residues. Germline V gives CDR1 SGHTA, CDR2 FQGTGA. The DNA of the CDR3 is TGTGCCAGCAGCTTAATGGCAGGGGACAATTCACCCCTCCACTTT. It is translated as CASSLMAGDNSPLHF.

The chain is built from TRBV7-9 and TRBJ2-3; D is unresolved. This CDR3 contains 16 residues. Germline CDR1 and CDR2: SEHNR and FQNEAQ (reference sequence). Trimming took off 5 bases at V and 4 bases at J, with 19 bases between the two ends. In DNA, the CDR3 is TGTGCCAGCAGCCCGCCCCGACTTTTGTCCTCAGATACGCAGTATTTT. It codes for CASSPPRLLSSDTQYF.

This sequence joins TRBV7-2 and TRBJ1-2, with unresolved D. In germline, CDR1 is SGHTA, CDR2 FQGNSA. Trimming removed 5 bases at V and 2 bases at J, with 6 bases between. CDR3 length equals 12 residues. DNA for the CDR3: TGTGCCAGCAGCCCCGAGAACTATGGCTACACCTTC. Amino acid sequence: CASSPENYGYTF. Combining the CDR3 with reference TRBV7-2 and TRBJ1-2 gives the whole variable domain GAGVSQSPSNKVTEKGKDVELRCDPISGHTALYWYRQSLGQGLEFLIYFQGNSAPDKSGLPSDRFSAERTGGSVSTLTIQRTQQEDSAVYLCASSPENYGYTFGSGTRLTVV.

The genes are TRBV6-5 and TRBJ2-7, with D tentatively TRBD2 (6 bases). CDR1 is MNHEY, CDR2 SVGAGI, per germline. This CDR3 has 11 amino acids. The V and J ends lost 2 bases and 7 bases respectively, with 6 bases between them. The CDR3 spells CASSYGGEQYF. In DNA, the CDR3 is TGTGCCAGCAGTTACGGGGGGGAGCAGTACTTC.

V is TRBV6-7 and J is TRBJ1-5; 8 bases match TRBD1. TRBV6-7 falls under the ORF class, with uncertain function. The V segment lost 6 bases and the J segment 0 bases; nucleotides outside the gene matches: 13. The CDR3 contains 18 residues. CDR3 sequence: CASSFGTGRGHSNQPQHF. In nucleotides, the CDR3 is TGTGCCAGCAGCTTCGGGACAGGTCGAGGCCATAGCAATCAGCCCCAGCATTTT.

This chain joins TRBV28 and TRBJ1-1; D is ambiguous. The CDR3 loop spans 13 amino acids. Per the germline V gene, CDR1 is MDHEN and CDR2 is SYDVKM. Trimming took 2 bases from V and 7 from J, leaving 11 bases between them. The DNA for the CDR3 is TGTGCCAGCAGTTTAGGGTTCGGGATTGAAGCTTTCTTT. This translates into CASSLGFGIEAFF.

This rearrangement joins TRBV19 to TRBJ1-1; no clear D gene. V lost 9 bases to trimming and J lost 5 bases, with 25 bases between them. Germline CDR1 and CDR2: LNHDA and SQIVND (reference sequence). The CDR3 is 16 amino acids. CDR3: CASLSRERVERTEAFF. In nucleotides, the CDR3 is TGTGCCAGCTTATCTCGGGAGCGAGTTGAGAGAACTGAAGCTTTCTTT.

The V call is TRBV28, the J call TRBJ1-2; D is uncertain. The CDR3 has 13 residues. V lost 2 bases to trimming and J lost 9 bases, with 13 bases between them. Germline assignment: CDR1 MDHEN and CDR2 SYDVKM. CDR3 protein: CASSLGGFVRYTF. The DNA of the CDR3 is TGTGCCAGCAGTTTAGGAGGTTTCGTCCGCTACACCTTC.

The genes are TRBV27 and TRBJ1-5; D may be TRBD1 (5 bases). This CDR3 comprises 14 residues. Between the trimmed V and J ends, which lost 0 bases and 4 bases, there was a span of 7 bases. Germline V gives CDR1 MNHEY, CDR2 SMNVEV (reference sequence). CDR3 loop: CASSLSRQNQPQHF. The CDR3 DNA is TGTGCCAGCAGTTTATCGCGACAGAATCAGCCCCAGCATTTT.

The rearrangement uses TRBV29-1 and TRBJ2-1; a weak D match, TRBD2 (5 bases). V lost 6 bases and J lost 6, with 18 bases in between. This CDR3 has 14 residues. The germline V gene has CDR1 SQVTM and CDR2 ANQGSEA. CDR3 bases: TGCAGCGTGACGGGGTTCAGGAAGGGCAATGAGCAGTTCTTC. Translation: CSVTGFRKGNEQFF.

This sequence joins TRBV5-4 and TRBJ2-7; 9 nucleotides line up with TRBD2. The ends lost 5 bases at V and 2 bases at J; junction bases unmatched: 11. Germline assignment: CDR1 SGHNT and CDR2 YYREEE (reference sequence). The CDR3 runs 16 residues. For the CDR3, the DNA is TGTGCCAGCAGTGGCTCTAGGCTAGCGGGGACCTACGAGCAGTACTTC. Translating it yields CASSGSRLAGTYEQYF.

The V call is TRBV5-1, the J call TRBJ1-1; D not resolved. Germline CDR1 reads SGHRS; CDR2 reads YFSETQ. V lost 3 bases to trimming and J lost 0 bases, with 12 bases between them. The CDR3 covers 15 residues. CDR3 DNA: TGCGCCAGCAGCTCGCTGTCCAGTATGAACACTGAAGCTTTCTTT. Its translation is CASSSLSSMNTEAFF.

This chain joins TRBV5-1 and TRBJ2-7; 8 bases are a match to TRBD1. Looked up from germline, CDR1 is SGHRS and CDR2 is YFSETQ. The V and J ends lost 4 bases and 3 bases, in that order; junction bases with no gene match: 6. This CDR3 contains 14 residues. As DNA, the CDR3 is TGCGCCAGCAGCCCCAGGGGGCAGGACTACGAGCAGTACTTC. Translation gives CASSPRGQDYEQYF.

This sequence joins TRBV7-2 and TRBJ1-1, with a weak D call TRBD1 (5 bases). The CDR3 is 12 residues long. Germline V gene lookup returns CDR1 SGHTA and CDR2 FQGNSA. The ends were cut back, 7 bases at V and 11 bases at J, with 17 bases in the middle. The CDR3 sequence is CASTPRGSGAFF. The CDR3, as DNA: TGTGCCAGCACCCCAAGGGGCAGTGGGGCTTTCTTT.

This chain connects TRBV5-4 to TRBJ1-5, with 8 bases that match TRBD1. This CDR3 is built from 14 residues. Germline V gene lookup returns CDR1 SGHNT and CDR2 YYREEE (reference sequence). Losses at the gene ends were 4 bases for V and 5 bases for J; bases not matched to a gene: 5. CDR3 in DNA: TGTGCCAGCAGCGTGACAGGGGTTGATCAGCCCCAGCATTTT. This gives the protein CASSVTGVDQPQHF. Full variable domain (rest looked up from reference TRBV5-4 and TRBJ1-5): ETGVTQSPTHLIKTRGQQVTLRCSSQSGHNTVSWYQQALGQGPQFIFQYYREEENGRGNFPPRFSGLQFPNYSSELNVNALELDDSALYLCASSVTGVDQPQHFGDGTRLSIL.

This clone has a single count. The chain combines TRBV5-6 with TRBJ2-5, with a weak D call TRBD1 (5 bases). The J call could be wrong; TRBJ2-7 is a better fit for the DNA end. Germline CDR1 reads SGHDT; CDR2 reads YYEEEE. This CDR3 contains 14 residues. DNA for the CDR3: TGTGCCAGCAGCTTGGGTCAGGGTGGGTACGAGCAGTACTTC. Translating it yields CASSLGQGGYEQYF.

The chain employs TRBV7-6 and TRBJ1-1, with a weak D call TRBD1 (5 bases). Trimming took off 0 bases at V and 5 bases at J, with 16 bases between the two ends. Germline V gene data show CDR1 as SGHVS and CDR2 as FNYEAQ. The CDR3 covers 16 residues. The CDR3: CASSLAPGAGGTEAFF. Here the CDR3 DNA reads TGTGCCAGCAGCTTAGCCCCCGGGGCGGGGGGTACTGAAGCTTTCTTT.

The CDR3 protein is CATSRERGLGPEETQYF. The CDR3 coding sequence is TGTGCCACCAGCAGAGAGAGGGGACTGGGCCCGGAGGAGACCCAGTACTTC. The chain combines TRBV15 with TRBJ2-5; possible D gene TRBD2, 6 bases. V shed 0 bases and J shed 5 bases, with 19 bases lying between them. CDR1 is LNHNV and CDR2 is YYDKDF in the germline V gene (reference sequence). This CDR3 spans 17 amino acids.

This chain uses TRBV28 with TRBJ1-5, with a weak D call TRBD1 (5 bases). The V and J ends lost 8 bases and 7 bases respectively, with 15 bases between them. This CDR3 has 13 amino acids. The germline gives CDR1 MDHEN, CDR2 SYDVKM. CDR3 DNA: TGTGCCAGCTTCCGTAGGGGCAGGCAGCCCCAGCATTTT. Translation gives CASFRRGRQPQHF.

The chain combines TRBV5-1 with TRBJ2-1, with D tentatively TRBD1 (6 bases). The CDR3 has 15 amino acids. Trimming shortened V by 1 base and J by 5 bases, and 13 bases separated the two germline ends. Germline V gives CDR1 SGHRS, CDR2 YFSETQ. CDR3 bases: TGCGCCAGCAGCTTGAGGCAGGGGAGTAACAATGAGCAGTTCTTC. Translated, it gives CASSLRQGSNNEQFF.

This clone was seen a handful of times. The chain combines TRBV7-9 with TRBJ1-2; possible D gene TRBD1, 5 bases. The CDR3 length is 12 residues. Trimming pared 10 bases from V and 2 bases from J, leaving 11 bases between. The germline V gene encodes CDR1 SEHNR and CDR2 FQNEAQ (reference sequence). CDR3 in DNA: TGTGCCATTGGGCGGGGGAACTATGGCTACACCTTC. Protein product: CAIGRGNYGYTF. The entire variable domain, with the rest obtained from reference TRBV7-9 and TRBJ1-2, is as follows: DTGVSQNPRHKITKRGQNVTFRCDPISEHNRLYWYRQTLGQGPEFLTYFQNEAQLEKSRLLSDRFSAERPKGSFSTLEIQRTEQGDSAMYLCAIGRGNYGYTFGSGTRLTVV.

This clone has a single count. The J gene is TRBJ2-3, the V gene TRBV9, with D tentatively TRBD1 (6 bases). The V end lost 3 bases, the J end lost 6 bases, and 20 bases lay between the germline ends. Germline CDR1 and CDR2: SGDLS and YYNGEE. This CDR3 spans 16 amino acids. CDR3 in amino acids: CASSDRDTTPHDTQYF. The CDR3 region has the DNA TGTGCCAGCAGCGACCGGGACACCACCCCACACGATACGCAGTATTTT.

In this sample, this clone turned up a few times. The chain uses TRBV5-1 and TRBJ2-5; possible D gene TRBD1, 5 bases. Between the trimmed V and J ends, which lost 0 bases and 5 bases, there was a span of 14 bases. Looked up from germline, CDR1 is SGHRS and CDR2 is YFSETQ. There are 15 residues in the CDR3. The CDR3 DNA reads TGCGCCAGCAGCTTGGCCCGGCAGGGTCGGGAGACCCAGTACTTC. Its protein is CASSLARQGRETQYF.